Each of the 30 T cell receptor beta chains below was sequenced from the same sample in a study of cytomegalovirus exposure and HLA in healthy donors. PCR used 60 Vbeta primers and 13 Jbeta primers. The repertoire was sequenced with immunoSEQ multiplex PCR; TCRdb's copy has only in-frame clones and lacks some. Here the sample spans 200,000 or so clones, 60% to 85% being singletons. The source material was PBMCs. These receptors were collected from a man aged 35 to 55 in good health and CMV-seronegative.

V and J are TRBV11-2 and TRBJ1-1; maybe TRBD1 (6 bases). The V end was cut by 3 bases, the J end by 10 bases, with 21 bases between. Germline CDR1 is SGHAT and CDR2 is FQNNGV. CDR3 length: 15 residues. The chain's CDR3 is CASSFIGTSPVRAFF. CDR3 sequence (DNA): TGTGCCAGCAGCTTTATCGGGACATCTCCAGTGAGAGCTTTCTTT.

This clone has more than one count but fewer than ten. CDR3 amino acids: CASSQNGYGYTF. CDR3 nucleotide sequence: TGTGCCAGCAGCCAGAACGGGTATGGCTACACCTTC. The V gene is TRBV14, the J gene TRBJ1-2, with no clear D. Trimming left V 3 bases short and J 5 bases short, with 7 bases between. The CDR3 covers 12 residues. Germline V CDR1 and CDR2: SGHDN, FVKESK.

The chain employs TRBV19 and TRBJ2-2; 8 nucleotides agree with TRBD2. Germline CDR1 is LNHDA and CDR2 is SQIVND (reference sequence). The CDR3 sequence is 15 residues long. After removal of 9 bases from V and 5 bases from J, the junction contained 11 bases not matched to a gene. CDR3: CASRRSGRQTGELFF. DNA for the CDR3: TGTGCCAGCCGTCGGAGCGGGAGACAAACCGGGGAGCTGTTTTTT.

Remarks on this clone: This sample includes further DNA sequences coding for the same CDR3. This chain uses TRBV15 with TRBJ2-7, with TRBD2 matching 7 bases. CDR3 length: 14 residues. Germline lookup yields CDR1 LNHNV and CDR2 YYDKDF (reference sequence). J was trimmed by 4 bases and V by 0 bases; bases with no gene match: 3. CDR3 nucleotide sequence: TGTGCCACCAGCAGAGATCTGGGAGGGTACGAGCAGTACTTC. Translating gives CATSRDLGGYEQYF. The whole variable domain, filled in from reference TRBV15 and TRBJ2-7, reads DAMVIQNPRYQVTQFGKPVTLSCSQTLNHNVMYWYQQKSSQAPKLLFHYYDKDFNNEADTPDNFQSRRPNTSFCFLDIRSPGLGDTAMYLCATSRDLGGYEQYFGPGTRLTVT.

The genes are TRBV1 and TRBJ1-1. TRBV1 is a known pseudogene. The CDR3 is made up of 13 amino acids. The CDR3 DNA sequence: TGCACCAGCAGCCCCCCCCCGGGCACTGAAGCTTTCTTT. Protein product: CTSSPPPGTEAFF.

The chain uses TRBV7-9 and TRBJ1-2, with TRBD1 matching over 7 bases. Germline V lookup: CDR1 SEHNR, CDR2 FQNEAQ (reference sequence). V was pared by 3 bases and J by 8 bases, with 3 bases of the junction left unmatched. This CDR3 has 12 residues. Here the CDR3 DNA reads TGTGCCAGCAGCTTCCAGGGGGTAGGCTACACCTTC. Its protein is CASSFQGVGYTF.

The chain carries TRBV7-2 and TRBJ2-3; TRBD2 matches 12 bases. The V segment lost 2 bases and the J segment 1 base; nucleotides outside the gene matches: 4. The CDR3 length is 17 residues. CDR1 is SGHTA and CDR2 is FQGNSA in the germline V gene. The CDR3, as DNA: TGTGCCAGCAGCTTATCGCTAGCGGGAGGGCGCACAGATACGCAGTATTTT. Encoded protein: CASSLSLAGGRTDTQYF.

The CDR3 DNA is TGTGCCAGCAGCTTAGGCGGGAGGGCCGGGGAGACCCAGTACTTC. This encodes CASSLGGRAGETQYF. This sequence joins TRBV13 and TRBJ2-5, with 8 bases lining up with TRBD2. Trimming took 0 bases from V and 5 from J; bases not matched to a gene: 5. The CDR3 loop spans 15 amino acids. Germline V gives CDR1 PRHDT, CDR2 FYEKMQ (reference sequence). The full variable domain, with the rest looked up from reference TRBV13 and TRBJ2-5, is AAGVIQSPRHLIKEKRETATLKCYPIPRHDTVYWYQQGPGQDPQFLISFYEKMQSDKGSIPDRFSAQQFSDYHSELNMSSLELGDSALYFCASSLGGRAGETQYFGPGTRLLVL.

The rearrangement joins TRBV6-5 to TRBJ1-2; D perhaps matches TRBD1 (5 bases). The germline gives CDR1 MNHEY, CDR2 SVGAGI. V was trimmed by 5 bases and J by 8 bases, leaving 18 bases between them. The CDR3 covers 14 residues. CDR3 coding DNA: TGTGCCAGCAGTCTACTTAGTGGGGGGAGCGGCTACACCTTC. Translated: CASSLLSGGSGYTF.

This rearrangement joins TRBV2 to TRBJ2-3, with D possibly being TRBD2 (5 bases). The germline V gene has CDR1 SNHLY and CDR2 FYNNEI. The ends were cut back, 1 base at V and 0 bases at J, with 8 bases in the middle. CDR3 length: 15 amino acids. In nucleotides, the CDR3 is TGTGCCAGCAGTGAAGGCGGGTTAAGCACAGATACGCAGTATTTT. This encodes CASSEGGLSTDTQYF.

The chain recombines TRBV4-3 with TRBJ2-3; 8 bases map to TRBD2. Germline CDR1 reads LGHNA; CDR2 reads YSLEER. CDR3 length: 17 residues. V lost 0 bases, J lost 1 base, and 6 bases stayed unmatched. CDR3 sequence: CASSQEDGLARTDTQYF. CDR3 nucleotide sequence: TGCGCCAGCAGCCAAGAAGACGGACTAGCACGCACAGATACGCAGTATTTT.

The chain links TRBV19 to TRBJ2-7; 10 bases match TRBD2. Germline CDR1 reads LNHDA; CDR2 reads SQIVND (reference sequence). V shed 5 bases, J shed 6 bases, and the junction held 10 bases outside the gene matches. This CDR3 has 15 residues. CDR3 bases: TGTGCCAGTAGTCCCGGGCTAGCGGGAGTGGGCGAGCAGTACTTC. Protein product: CASSPGLAGVGEQYF. The whole variable domain, remainder taken from reference TRBV19 and TRBJ2-7, is DGGITQSPKYLFRKEGQNVTLSCEQNLNHDAMYWYRQDPGQGLRLIYYSQIVNDFQKGDIAEGYSVSREKKESFPLTVTSAQKNPTAFYLCASSPGLAGVGEQYFGPGTRLTVT.

The rearrangement joins TRBV28 to TRBJ2-3; 7 positions match TRBD1. V lost 2 bases, J lost 6 bases, and 5 bases stayed unmatched. CDR1 is MDHEN and CDR2 is SYDVKM in the germline V gene. This CDR3 has 14 amino acids. CDR3 coding DNA: TGTGCCAGCAGTTTAACAGGGGCAGGTGATACGCAGTATTTT. It encodes CASSLTGAGDTQYF.

The chain joins TRBV9 to TRBJ2-1; 7 bases are a match to TRBD1. Germline CDR1 reads SGDLS; CDR2 reads YYNGEE. This CDR3 is built from 15 residues. The J segment lost 2 bases and the V segment lost 1 base, leaving 3 bases of the junction unmatched. The CDR3 here is CASSVWDSTYNEQFF. In DNA, the CDR3 is TGTGCCAGCAGCGTATGGGACAGTACCTACAATGAGCAGTTCTTC.

The chain has TRBV29-1 and TRBJ2-1; TRBD1 is a possible D gene (5 bases). Germline V CDR1 and CDR2: SQVTM, ANQGSEA. Trimming removed 2 bases from V and 2 bases from J, with 10 bases in between. The CDR3 totals 14 residues. The CDR3 sequence: CSVERQGAYNEQFF. CDR3 bases: TGCAGCGTTGAAAGGCAGGGCGCCTACAATGAGCAGTTCTTC.

The V gene is TRBV7-9, the J gene TRBJ2-5; D remains unclear. Germline V gene lookup returns CDR1 SEHNR and CDR2 FQNEAQ (reference sequence). This CDR3 contains 15 residues. The V gene lost 3 bases and the J gene lost 3 bases, with 14 bases spanning the gap. The CDR3 is CASSFSPPSEETQYF. For the CDR3, the DNA is TGTGCCAGCAGCTTCTCACCCCCGAGTGAAGAGACCCAGTACTTC. The whole variable domain, filled in from reference TRBV7-9 and TRBJ2-5, reads DTGVSQNPRHKITKRGQNVTFRCDPISEHNRLYWYRQTLGQGPEFLTYFQNEAQLEKSRLLSDRFSAERPKGSFSTLEIQRTEQGDSAMYLCASSFSPPSEETQYFGPGTRLLVL.

This clone has a handful of counts. The chain is built from TRBV12-5 and TRBJ1-5, with 8 bases matching TRBD1. The germline V gene has CDR1 LGHNT and CDR2 FRNRAP. The CDR3 consists of 13 residues. With V trimmed by 7 bases and J by 6 bases, 5 bases remained unmatched. The CDR3 nucleotides read TGTGCTAGTGTAACAGGGGGAGGTCAGCCCCAGCATTTT. Its protein is CASVTGGGQPQHF.

The chain employs TRBV6-6 and TRBJ2-1, with D possibly TRBD2 on 6 matching bases. The CDR3 consists of 15 residues. CDR1 is MNHNY and CDR2 is SVGAGI in the germline V gene (reference sequence). V was clipped by 5 bases and J by 8 bases, with 19 bases between them. CDR3 region: CASSPRDSRVDEQFF. In DNA, the CDR3 is TGTGCCAGCAGTCCCCGGGACTCGCGGGTTGATGAGCAGTTCTTC.

The chain uses TRBV9 and TRBJ1-1; D unresolved. The CDR3 totals 13 residues. In germline, CDR1 is SGDLS, CDR2 YYNGEE. Trimming cost V 7 bases and J 0 bases, with 10 bases left between them. The CDR3 here is CASGTGLNTEAFF. Here the CDR3 DNA reads TGTGCCAGCGGAACGGGGTTGAACACTGAAGCTTTCTTT.

This chain connects TRBV4-2 to TRBJ2-5; TRBD2 matches 9 bases. V was pared by 4 bases and J by 6 bases, with 12 bases of the junction left unmatched. CDR1 LGHNA and CDR2 YNFKEQ come from the germline V gene. CDR3 length: 16 amino acids. As DNA, the CDR3 is TGTGCCAGCAGCCCGAAACTGCGGGAGGGCCTCAAGACCCAGTACTTC. Its translation is CASSPKLREGLKTQYF.

This clone was recorded a few times. This chain uses TRBV5-8 with TRBJ2-1; 8 positions match TRBD1. V was pared by 4 bases and J by 4 bases, with 10 bases of the junction left unmatched. Per the germline V gene, CDR1 is SGHTS and CDR2 is YDEGEE. The CDR3 has 16 amino acids. Here the CDR3 reads CASSVPSGQVYNEQFF. CDR3 DNA: TGTGCCAGCAGCGTTCCTTCGGGACAGGTATACAATGAGCAGTTCTTC.

This clone occurred a few times. The chain uses TRBV5-1 and TRBJ1-3; D is possibly TRBD1 (5 bases). The CDR3 has 15 residues. Per germline, CDR1 SGHRS and CDR2 YFSETQ. V was pared by 0 bases and J by 0 bases, with 7 bases between. CDR3: CASSLVGDSGNTIYF. The CDR3 DNA follows: TGCGCCAGCAGCTTGGTAGGGGACTCTGGAAACACCATATATTTT.

The chain is built from TRBV6-1 and TRBJ1-5; the match to TRBD1 covers 11 bases. This CDR3 comprises 15 residues. V lost 4 bases to trimming and J lost 7 bases; unmatched junction nucleotides: 6. CDR1 and CDR2 (germline): MNHNS, SASEGT. Here the CDR3 reads CASSGGTGGGQPQHF. In DNA form, the CDR3 reads TGTGCCAGCAGTGGGGGGACAGGGGGAGGGCAGCCCCAGCATTTT.

This clone was seen only a few times. The V call is TRBV27, the J call TRBJ1-4; D is unclear. V lost 7 bases and J 5 bases, leaving 17 bases between the germline ends. CDR3 length equals 15 residues. Germline V lookup: CDR1 MNHEY, CDR2 SMNVEV (reference sequence). CDR3 protein: CASTSWADRNEKLFF. The CDR3 DNA sequence: TGTGCCAGCACTTCGTGGGCAGACCGGAATGAAAAACTGTTTTTT.

The chain joins TRBV7-2 to TRBJ1-2, with TRBD1 as a possible D gene (6 bases). V gave up 4 bases and J gave up 3 bases, with 15 bases separating them. Germline lookup yields CDR1 SGHTA and CDR2 FQGNSA. The CDR3 runs 15 residues. CDR3 sequence (DNA): TGTGCCAGCAGCTACCGGGACAACCCATACTATGGCTACACCTTC. Translation gives CASSYRDNPYYGYTF.

The chain carries TRBV9 and TRBJ2-3; 9 bases agree with TRBD2. The CDR3 totals 16 residues. V shed 1 base and J 2 bases; nucleotides not matched to a gene: 5. The V gene's germline CDR1 is SGDLS and CDR2 YYNGEE. The CDR3 spells CASSVTSGGTTDTQYF. DNA of the CDR3: TGTGCCAGCAGCGTAACCAGCGGGGGGACCACAGATACGCAGTATTTT.

A few counts support this clone. This chain uses TRBV11-2 with TRBJ2-7; a possible D gene is TRBD2 (5 bases). CDR1 and CDR2 from the germline V gene are SGHAT and FQNNGV. V lost 1 base and J lost 3, with 13 bases in between. This CDR3 has 15 residues. The CDR3 coding sequence is TGTGCCAGCAGCTTAGTCGGGGATCCCTACTACGAGCAGTACTTC. This encodes CASSLVGDPYYEQYF. Based on the CDR3 plus reference TRBV11-2 and TRBJ2-7, the full variable domain is EAGVAQSPRYKIIEKRQSVAFWCNPISGHATLYWYQQILGQGPKLLIQFQNNGVVDDSQLPKDRFSAERLKGVDSTLKIQPAKLEDSAVYLCASSLVGDPYYEQYFGPGTRLTVT.

The rearrangement uses TRBV27 and TRBJ2-7, with TRBD2 identical over 8 bases. The V and J ends lost 3 bases and 2 bases, in that order; junction bases with no gene match: 12. CDR1 MNHEY and CDR2 SMNVEV come from the germline V gene (reference sequence). The CDR3 spans 17 residues. CDR3 sequence (DNA): TGTGCCAGCAGTTTTCGCATTATAGCGGGAATACCCTACGAGCAGTACTTC. It encodes CASSFRIIAGIPYEQYF.

A few counts support this clone. J is TRBJ2-7 and V is TRBV2; 11 bases match TRBD2. CDR1 and CDR2 (germline): SNHLY, FYNNEI. The CDR3 spans 19 residues. J was trimmed by 4 bases and V by 5 bases; bases with no gene match: 19. In nucleotides, the CDR3 is TGTGCCAGCAGTCTAAACCTTCCTGGGGGGACTAGCGGAATTTACGAGCAGTACTTC. Its protein is CASSLNLPGGTSGIYEQYF. Based on the CDR3 plus reference TRBV2 and TRBJ2-7, the full variable domain is EPEVTQTPSHQVTQMGQEVILRCVPISNHLYFYWYRQILGQKVEFLVSFYNNEISEKSEIFDDQFSVERPDGSNFTLKIRSTKLEDSAMYFCASSLNLPGGTSGIYEQYFGPGTRLTVT.

The chain recombines TRBV7-9 with TRBJ2-3; 8 bases align to TRBD2. This CDR3 comprises 15 residues. With 5 bases clipped from V and 6 bases from J, the junction kept 10 bases outside the gene matches. Germline lookup yields CDR1 SEHNR and CDR2 FQNEAQ (reference sequence). The CDR3, as DNA: TGTGCCAGCAGCCGAGGACTAGCTGAGGGGGATACGCAGTATTTT. It codes for CASSRGLAEGDTQYF.